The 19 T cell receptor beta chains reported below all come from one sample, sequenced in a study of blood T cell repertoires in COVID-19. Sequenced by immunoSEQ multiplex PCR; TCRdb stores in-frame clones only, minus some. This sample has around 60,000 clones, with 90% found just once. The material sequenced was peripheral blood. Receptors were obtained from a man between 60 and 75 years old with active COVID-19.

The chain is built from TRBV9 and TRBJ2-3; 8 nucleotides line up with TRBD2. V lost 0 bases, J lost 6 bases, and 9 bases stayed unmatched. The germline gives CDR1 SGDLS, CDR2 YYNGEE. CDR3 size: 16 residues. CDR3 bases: TGTGCCAGCAGCGTAGGGTTCGGGGGGGCCAGGGATACGCAGTATTTT. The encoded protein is CASSVGFGGARDTQYF.

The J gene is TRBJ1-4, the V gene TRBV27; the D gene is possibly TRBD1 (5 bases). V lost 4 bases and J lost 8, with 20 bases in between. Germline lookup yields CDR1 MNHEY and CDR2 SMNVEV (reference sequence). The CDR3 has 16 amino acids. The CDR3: CASSYGPRGYVEKLFF. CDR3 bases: TGTGCCAGCAGTTATGGCCCAAGGGGATACGTCGAAAAACTGTTTTTT.

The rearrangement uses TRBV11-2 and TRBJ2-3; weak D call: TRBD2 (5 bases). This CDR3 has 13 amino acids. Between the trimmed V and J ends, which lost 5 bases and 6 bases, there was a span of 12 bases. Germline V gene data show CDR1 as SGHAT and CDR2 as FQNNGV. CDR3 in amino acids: CASSNQRDDTQYF. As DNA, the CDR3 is TGTGCCAGCAGCAATCAGAGGGATGATACGCAGTATTTT.

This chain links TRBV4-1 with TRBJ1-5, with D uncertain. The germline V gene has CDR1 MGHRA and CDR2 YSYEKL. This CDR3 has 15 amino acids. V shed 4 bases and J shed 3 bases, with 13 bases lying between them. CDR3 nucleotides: TGCGCCAGCAGCCCGAATGAGGATAACAATCAGCCCCAGCATTTT. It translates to CASSPNEDNNQPQHF.

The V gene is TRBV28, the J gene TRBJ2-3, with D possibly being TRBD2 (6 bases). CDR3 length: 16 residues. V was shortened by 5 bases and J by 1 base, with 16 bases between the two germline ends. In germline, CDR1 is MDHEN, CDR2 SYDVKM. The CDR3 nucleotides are TGTGCCAGCAGTCCTTCAGTAGCGGTCGGCACAGATACGCAGTATTTT. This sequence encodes CASSPSVAVGTDTQYF.

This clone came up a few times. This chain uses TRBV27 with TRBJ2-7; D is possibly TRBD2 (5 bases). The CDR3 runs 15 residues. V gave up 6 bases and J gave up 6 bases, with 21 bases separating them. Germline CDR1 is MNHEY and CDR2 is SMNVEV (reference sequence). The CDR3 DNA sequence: TGTGCCAGCAGACAAGCCGGTTTTCGGGGTTCCGAGCAGTACTTC. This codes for CASRQAGFRGSEQYF.

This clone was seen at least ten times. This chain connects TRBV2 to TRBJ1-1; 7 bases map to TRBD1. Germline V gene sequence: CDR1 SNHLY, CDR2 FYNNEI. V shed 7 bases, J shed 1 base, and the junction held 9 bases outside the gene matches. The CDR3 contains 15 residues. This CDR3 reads CASTKEGTANTEAFF. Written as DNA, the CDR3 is TGTGCCAGCACTAAAGAAGGGACAGCGAACACTGAAGCTTTCTTT.

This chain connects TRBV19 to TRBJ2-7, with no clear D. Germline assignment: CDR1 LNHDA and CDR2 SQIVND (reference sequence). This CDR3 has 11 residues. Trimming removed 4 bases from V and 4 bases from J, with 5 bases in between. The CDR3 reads CASSRAYEQYF. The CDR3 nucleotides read TGTGCCAGTAGTAGAGCATACGAGCAGTACTTC.

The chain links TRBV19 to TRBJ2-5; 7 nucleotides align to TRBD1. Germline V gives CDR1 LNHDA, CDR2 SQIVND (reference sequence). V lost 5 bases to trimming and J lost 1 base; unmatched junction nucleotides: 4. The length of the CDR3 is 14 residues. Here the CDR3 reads CASSPRDSQETQYF. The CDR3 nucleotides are TGTGCCAGTAGTCCCCGGGACAGCCAAGAGACCCAGTACTTC.

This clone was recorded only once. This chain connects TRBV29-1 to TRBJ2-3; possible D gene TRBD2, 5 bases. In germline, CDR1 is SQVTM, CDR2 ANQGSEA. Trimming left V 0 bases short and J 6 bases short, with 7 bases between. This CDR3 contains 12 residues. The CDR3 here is CSVEDSGDTQYF. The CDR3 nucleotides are TGCAGCGTTGAAGATTCGGGGGATACGCAGTATTTT.

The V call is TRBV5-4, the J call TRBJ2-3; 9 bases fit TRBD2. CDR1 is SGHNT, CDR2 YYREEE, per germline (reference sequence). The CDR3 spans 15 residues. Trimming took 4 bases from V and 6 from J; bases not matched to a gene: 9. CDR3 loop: CASSPLREGRDTQYF. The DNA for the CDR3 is TGTGCCAGCAGCCCTCTGCGGGAGGGTCGTGATACGCAGTATTTT.

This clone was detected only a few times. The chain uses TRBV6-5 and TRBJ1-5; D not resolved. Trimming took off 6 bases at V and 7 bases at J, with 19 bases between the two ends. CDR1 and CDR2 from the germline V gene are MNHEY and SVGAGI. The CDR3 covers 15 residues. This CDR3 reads CASSTEADLRQPQHF. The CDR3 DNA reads TGTGCCAGCAGCACGGAGGCAGATCTACGGCAGCCCCAGCATTTT.

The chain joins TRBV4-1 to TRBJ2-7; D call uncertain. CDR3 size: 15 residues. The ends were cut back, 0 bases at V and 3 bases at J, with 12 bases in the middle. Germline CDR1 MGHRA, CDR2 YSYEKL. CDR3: CASSQEQVSFYEQYF. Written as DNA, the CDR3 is TGCGCCAGCAGCCAAGAGCAGGTGAGCTTCTACGAGCAGTACTTC.

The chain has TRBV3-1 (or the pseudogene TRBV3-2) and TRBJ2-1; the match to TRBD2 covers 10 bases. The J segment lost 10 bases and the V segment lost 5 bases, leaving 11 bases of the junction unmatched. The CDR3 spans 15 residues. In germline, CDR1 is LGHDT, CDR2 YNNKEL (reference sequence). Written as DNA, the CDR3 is TGTGCCAGCAGCGGCTCCGGGACTAGCGCTGAAGAGCAGTTCTTC. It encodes CASSGSGTSAEEQFF.

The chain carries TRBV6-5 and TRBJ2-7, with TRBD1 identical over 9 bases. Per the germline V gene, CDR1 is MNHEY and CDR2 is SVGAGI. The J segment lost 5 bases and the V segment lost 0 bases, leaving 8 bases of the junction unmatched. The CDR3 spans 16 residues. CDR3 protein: CASSYSSGTGSDEQYF. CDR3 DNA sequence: TGTGCCAGCAGTTACTCTTCCGGGACAGGGAGCGACGAGCAGTACTTC.

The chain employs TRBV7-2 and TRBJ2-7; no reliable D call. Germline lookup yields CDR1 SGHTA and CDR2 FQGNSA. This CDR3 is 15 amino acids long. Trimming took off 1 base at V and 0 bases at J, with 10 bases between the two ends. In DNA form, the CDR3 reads TGTGCCAGCAGCTTAGAGGCCGGAGCCTCCTACGAGCAGTACTTC. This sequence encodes CASSLEAGASYEQYF.

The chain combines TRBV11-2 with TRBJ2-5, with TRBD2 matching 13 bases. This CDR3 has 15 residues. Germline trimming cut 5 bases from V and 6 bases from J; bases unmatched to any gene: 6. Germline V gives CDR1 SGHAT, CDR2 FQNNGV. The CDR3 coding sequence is TGTGCCAGCAGCATACTAGCGGGAGGGCCGAAGACCCAGTACTTC. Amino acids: CASSILAGGPKTQYF.

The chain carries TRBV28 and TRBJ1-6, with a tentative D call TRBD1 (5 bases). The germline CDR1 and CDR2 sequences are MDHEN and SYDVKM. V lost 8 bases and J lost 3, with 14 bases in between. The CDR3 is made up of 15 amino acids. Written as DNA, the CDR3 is TGTGCCAGCCAAGTCTCGCAGGGCTATAATTCACCCCTCCACTTT. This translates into CASQVSQGYNSPLHF.

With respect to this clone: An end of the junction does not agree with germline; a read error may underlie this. The CDR3 is CASSSTGIFYNSPLHF. DNA for the CDR3: TGTGCTAGCAGCTCGACAGGGATCTTCTATAATTCACCCCTCCACTTT. The J gene is TRBJ1-6, the V gene TRBV7-7; TRBD1 matches 7 bases. Germline lookup yields CDR1 SSHAT and CDR2 FNYEAQ (reference sequence). The CDR3 has 16 residues.